The 9 T cell receptor beta chains given below trace back to one sample, sequenced in a study of shared clonotypes between healthy human individuals. Assay used: immunoSEQ multiplex PCR; TCRdb lists only in-frame clones, some missing. The table records roughly 1 million clones, about 75% of them present only once. The source material was memory CD4+ T cells sorted from blood. As to subset: CD45RA-negative fraction. These receptors all stem from a young man in good health.

The chain carries TRBV10-3 and TRBJ2-7; the D gene is possibly TRBD1 (5 bases). In germline, CDR1 is ENHRY, CDR2 SYGVKD. This CDR3 comprises 15 residues. Trimming removed 3 bases from V and 5 bases from J, with 17 bases in between. The chain's CDR3 is CAISDVRQKSHEQYF. CDR3 nucleotides: TGTGCCATCAGTGACGTGAGACAGAAGAGCCACGAGCAGTACTTC.

V is TRBV25-1 and J is TRBJ1-2; possible D gene TRBD1, 5 bases. Trimming stripped 4 bases from V and 1 base from J, with 10 bases between. Germline lookup yields CDR1 MGHDK and CDR2 SYGVNS. The CDR3 is 14 amino acids. CDR3 coding DNA: TGTGCCAGCAGTGTCCAGGGTTATAACTATGGCTACACCTTC. This encodes CASSVQGYNYGYTF.

Note on this clone: A much larger clone is a single base away; this may be a read error. Other DNA sequences in this sample translate to the same CDR3. V is TRBV18 and J is TRBJ1-1; tentatively, D is TRBD1 (6 bases). CDR3 length equals 14 residues. Trimming removed 1 base at V and 2 bases at J, with 8 bases between. Germline V gene data show CDR1 as KGHSH and CDR2 as LQKENI. The CDR3 nucleotides are TGTGCCAGCTCACCACAGGGGGGTAACACTGAAGCTTTCTTT. Translating it yields CASSPQGGNTEAFF.

Concerning this clone: Compared with germline, one end of the junction differs, possibly owing to a read error. The V and J genes are TRBV29-1 and TRBJ1-1; no clear D gene. The CDR3 consists of 12 residues. The germline gives CDR1 SQVTM, CDR2 ANQGSEA. The CDR3 DNA follows: TGCAGCTTTGAGGGAGGGCTCACTGAAGCTTTCTTT. Its protein product is CSFEGGLTEAFF.

This clone was detected a few times. The chain couples TRBV19 to TRBJ1-5; D not resolved. Germline CDR1 is LNHDA and CDR2 is SQIVND (reference sequence). There are 16 residues in the CDR3. The V gene lost 7 bases and the J gene lost 0 bases, with 16 bases spanning the gap. The CDR3 bases are TGTGCCAGTACCCTAGAGGGAGGGTTTAGCAATCAGCCCCAGCATTTT. Translated, it gives CASTLEGGFSNQPQHF.

The V call is TRBV28, the J call TRBJ1-5; D perhaps matches TRBD1 (5 bases). The germline CDR1 and CDR2 sequences are MDHEN and SYDVKM. V was cut by 5 bases and J by 3 bases, with 14 bases left in between. The CDR3 runs to 15 residues. The CDR3, as DNA: TGTGCCAGCAGTCCTGGGGGTACTCACAATCAGCCCCAGCATTTT. It yields the protein CASSPGGTHNQPQHF.

The rearrangement uses TRBV19 and TRBJ1-2; D is unclear. The CDR3 totals 13 residues. CDR1 LNHDA and CDR2 SQIVND come from the germline V gene (reference sequence). Trimming took 3 bases from V and 8 from J, leaving 13 bases between them. CDR3: CASSMSAAKGYTF. CDR3 sequence (DNA): TGTGCCAGTAGTATGAGCGCGGCCAAAGGCTACACCTTC.

Of note for this clone: A read error may explain this, as a much larger clone is one base away. V usage is TRBV7-2 and J usage is TRBJ2-6; D not resolved. Germline CDR1 is SGHTA and CDR2 is FQGNSA. The CDR3 runs to 13 residues. V lost 6 bases and J 2 bases, leaving 5 bases between the germline ends. CDR3 loop: CASSAPGANVLTF. The CDR3 DNA follows: TGTGCCAGCAGTGCCCCTGGGGCCAACGTCCTGACTTTC.

V and J are TRBV30 and TRBJ1-1; D unresolved. The CDR3 is 12 amino acids. V was cut by 3 bases and J by 4 bases, with 9 bases left in between. The germline gives CDR1 GTSNPN, CDR2 SVGIG (reference sequence). CDR3 DNA sequence: TGTGCCTGGAGCCGGTGGGGCACTGAAGCTTTCTTT. It yields the protein CAWSRWGTEAFF.